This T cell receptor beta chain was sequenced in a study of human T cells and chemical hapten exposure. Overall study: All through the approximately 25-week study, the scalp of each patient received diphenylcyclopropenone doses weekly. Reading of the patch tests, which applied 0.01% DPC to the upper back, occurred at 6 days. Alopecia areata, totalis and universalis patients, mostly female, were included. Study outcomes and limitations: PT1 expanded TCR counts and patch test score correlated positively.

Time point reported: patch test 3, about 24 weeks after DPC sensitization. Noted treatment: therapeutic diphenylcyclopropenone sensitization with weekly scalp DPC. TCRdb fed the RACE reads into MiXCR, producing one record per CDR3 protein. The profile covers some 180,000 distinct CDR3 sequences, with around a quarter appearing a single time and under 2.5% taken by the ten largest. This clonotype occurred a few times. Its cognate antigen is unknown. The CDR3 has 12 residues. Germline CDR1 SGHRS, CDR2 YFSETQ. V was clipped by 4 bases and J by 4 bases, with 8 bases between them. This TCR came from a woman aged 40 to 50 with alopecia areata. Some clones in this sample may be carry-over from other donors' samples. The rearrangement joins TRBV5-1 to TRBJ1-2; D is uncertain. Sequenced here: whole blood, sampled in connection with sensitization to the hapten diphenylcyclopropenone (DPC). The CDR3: CASSQDFYGYTF. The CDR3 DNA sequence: TGCGCCAGCAGCCAGGACTTCTATGGCTACACCTTC.